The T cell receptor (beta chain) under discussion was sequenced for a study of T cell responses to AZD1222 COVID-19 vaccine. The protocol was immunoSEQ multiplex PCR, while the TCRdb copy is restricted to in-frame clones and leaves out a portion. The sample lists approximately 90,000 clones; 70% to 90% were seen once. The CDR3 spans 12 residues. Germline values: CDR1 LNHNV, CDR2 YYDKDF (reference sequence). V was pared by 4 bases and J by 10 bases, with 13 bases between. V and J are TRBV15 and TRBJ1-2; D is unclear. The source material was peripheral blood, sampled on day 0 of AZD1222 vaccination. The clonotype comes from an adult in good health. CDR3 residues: CATSMDGVNYTF. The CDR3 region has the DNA TGTGCCACCAGCATGGACGGCGTAAACTACACCTTC.